The rows below give T cell receptor beta chains drawn from one sample of a study of sequential checkpoint blockade in melanoma. Produced via immunoSEQ multiplex PCR; TCRdb's table is partial and in-frame only. Of approximately 20,000 clones listed, around 26% were seen once; the top ten hold more than 6.5%. Source: tumor tissue (inferred from file names), taken from a patient given nivolumab and ipilimumab in sequence. Receptor source: a human donor with melanoma. The CDR3 runs from the conserved cysteine through the conserved F or W. The order of the fields is clone size, J gene, V gene, D gene, CDR3 length, CDR3 DNA, CDR3 protein. The D gene is left open where the match is weak. Clone sizes are given selectively: once, few, many, or a class where the clone is expanded.

. | TRBJ2-7 | TRBV6-1 | . | 13 | TGTGCCAGCAGTGAAGGATCCACATCCTTAGGGTACTTC | CASSEGSTSLGYF
. | TRBJ2-2 | TRBV7-1 | TRBD2 | 18 | TGTGCCAGCAGCTTCCTCGGACTAGCGGGGGCGATCACCGGGGAGCTGTTTTTT | CASSFLGLAGAITGELFF
. | TRBJ2-7 | TRBV14 | TRBD1 | 15 | TGTGCCAGCAGCCAAGATAGGGGGCGATCCTACGAGCAGTACTTC | CASSQDRGRSYEQYF
. | TRBJ1-1 | TRBV6-8 | TRBD1 | 15 | TGTGCCAGCAGCGCTGGGACAGCCGAGGGCACTGAAGCTTTCTTT | CASSAGTAEGTEAFF
. | TRBJ2-2 | TRBV19 | TRBD2 | 16 | TGTGCCAGTAGTATAGGGGCGGGAGGGCCCTACGGGGAGCTGTTTTTT | CASSIGAGGPYGELFF
. | TRBJ1-1 | TRBV30 | TRBD1 | 13 | TGTGCCTGGAGTGTGACAGGGAGCACTGAAGCTTTCTTT | CAWSVTGSTEAFF
. | TRBJ2-1 | TRBV11-3 | TRBD2 | 14 | TGTGCCAGCAGCTCGAAGACGGGGGGCAATGAGCAGTTCTTC | CASSSKTGGNEQFF
medium-sized | TRBJ2-1 | TRBV9 | . | 15 | TGTGCCAGCAGCGTTACGGGGGTATCGGACAATGAGCAGTTCTTC | CASSVTGVSDNEQFF
few | TRBJ2-1 | TRBV27 | TRBD2 | 15 | TGTGCCAGCAGTCTAGCGGGAGGCCTACTCAATGAGCAGTTCTTC | CASSLAGGLLNEQFF
. | TRBJ1-5 | TRBV19 | TRBD1 | 14 | TGTGCCAGTAGTATACAGGGGGCAAGGCAGCCCCAGCATTTT | CASSIQGARQPQHF
. | TRBJ2-7 | TRBV28 | . | 15 | TGTGCCAGCAGCCTGCCGGGACTTAACTCCTACGAGCAGTACTTC | CASSLPGLNSYEQYF
few | TRBJ2-7 | TRBV9 | TRBD2 | 16 | TGTGCCAGCAGGGAGGGACCGACTAGCGGGAGATCCGAGCAGTACTTC | CASREGPTSGRSEQYF
few | TRBJ1-5 | TRBV28 | TRBD1 | 15 | TGTGCCAGCAGTTACCAAGACAGGGGGCGTCAGCCCCAGCATTTT | CASSYQDRGRQPQHF
few | TRBJ1-1 | TRBV7-6 | TRBD1 | 15 | TGTGCCAGCAGGCCAAACAGGGGGATGGACACTGAAGCTTTCTTT | CASRPNRGMDTEAFF
. | TRBJ1-2 | TRBV28 | TRBD1 | 13 | TGTGCCAGCAGACGGACAGGGGGAAAGGGCTACACCTTC | CASRRTGGKGYTF
. | TRBJ2-1 | TRBV9 | . | 13 | TGTGCCAGCAGTCGCTCCTACGACAATGAGCAGTTCTTC | CASSRSYDNEQFF
many | TRBJ1-1 | TRBV11-3 | TRBD1 | 14 | TGTGCCAGCAGATTGGGACAGGGTGACACTGAAGCTTTCTTT | CASRLGQGDTEAFF
. | TRBJ2-6 | TRBV12-2 | . | 14 | TGTGCTGTGGCCTTTCCGCCTGGGGCCAACGTCCTGACTTTC | CAVAFPPGANVLTF
. | TRBJ2-3 | TRBV11-3 | . | 16 | TGTGCTAGCAGCTTAGGCCTAGCGAGGACCACAGATACGCAGTATTTT | CASSLGLARTTDTQYF
. | TRBJ2-1 | TRBV18 | TRBD2 | 14 | TGTGCCAGCTCACCCGGGACTAGCGGGGGTGAGCAGTTCTTC | CASSPGTSGGEQFF
few | TRBJ2-1 | TRBV6-8 | . | 15 | TGTGCCAGCAGTCCCGCCGGGGGAGTGTACAATGAGCAGTTCTTC | CASSPAGGVYNEQFF
medium-sized | TRBJ2-7 | TRBV19 | . | 14 | TGTGCCAGTAGTATCGGATGGGTTGGCTACGAGCAGTACTTC | CASSIGWVGYEQYF
. | TRBJ1-1 | TRBV10-2 | . | 12 | TGCGCCAGCAGTTACCAAAAAGGTGAAGCTTTCTTT | CASSYQKGEAFF
few | TRBJ2-2 | TRBV11-3 | . | 15 | TGTGCCAGCAGGAAGTATTCCGCGAACACCGGGGAGCTGTTTTTT | CASRKYSANTGELFF
. | TRBJ1-5 | TRBV15 | TRBD1 | 15 | TGTGCCACCAGCAGAGACCTAGGGGGCTTGCAGCCCCAGCATTTT | CATSRDLGGLQPQHF
. | TRBJ1-4 | TRBV28 | . | 12 | TGTGCCAGCAGTAGAACGACTGAAAAACTGTTTTTT | CASSRTTEKLFF
once | TRBJ1-2 | TRBV28 | TRBD1 | 12 | TGTGCCAGCAGTCGGACAGGGTATGGCTACACCTTC | CASSRTGYGYTF
few | TRBJ1-2 | TRBV28 | . | 15 | TGTGCCAGCAGTTCAGGTCGTATGGTCAACTATGGCTACACCTTC | CASSSGRMVNYGYTF
. | TRBJ1-1 | TRBV18 | . | 16 | TGTGCCAGCTCCCCCGGACTGACGCGGGCGGGCACTGAAGCTTTCTTT | CASSPGLTRAGTEAFF